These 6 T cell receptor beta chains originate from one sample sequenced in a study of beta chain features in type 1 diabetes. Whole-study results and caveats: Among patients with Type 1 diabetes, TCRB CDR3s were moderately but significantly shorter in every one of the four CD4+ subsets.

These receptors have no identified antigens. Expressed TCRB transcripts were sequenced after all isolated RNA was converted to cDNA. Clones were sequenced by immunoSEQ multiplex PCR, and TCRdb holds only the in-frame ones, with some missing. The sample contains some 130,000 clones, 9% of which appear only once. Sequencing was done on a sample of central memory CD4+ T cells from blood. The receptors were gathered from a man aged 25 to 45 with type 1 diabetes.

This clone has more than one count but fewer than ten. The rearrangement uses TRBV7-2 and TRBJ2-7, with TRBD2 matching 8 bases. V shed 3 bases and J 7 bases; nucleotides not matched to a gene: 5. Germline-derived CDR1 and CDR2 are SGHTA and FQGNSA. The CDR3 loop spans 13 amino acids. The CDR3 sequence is CASSFGLATEQYF. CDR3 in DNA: TGTGCCAGCAGCTTTGGACTAGCTACAGAGCAGTACTTC.

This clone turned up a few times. DNA for the CDR3: TGTGCCAGTAGTAAAATGGGTGGAGGAAATGAGCAGTTCTTC. Protein sequence: CASSKMGGGNEQFF. The chain combines TRBV19 with TRBJ2-1; D might be TRBD2 (5 bases). The V end was cut by 4 bases, the J end by 7 bases, with 14 bases between. The germline CDR1 and CDR2 sequences are LNHDA and SQIVND (reference sequence). This CDR3 has 14 residues.

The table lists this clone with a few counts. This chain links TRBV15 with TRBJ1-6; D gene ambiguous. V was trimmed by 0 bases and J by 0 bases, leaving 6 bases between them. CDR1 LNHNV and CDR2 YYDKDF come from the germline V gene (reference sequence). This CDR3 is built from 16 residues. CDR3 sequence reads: CATSRDMASYNSPLHF. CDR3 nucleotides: TGTGCCACCAGCAGAGATATGGCCTCCTATAATTCACCCCTCCACTTT.

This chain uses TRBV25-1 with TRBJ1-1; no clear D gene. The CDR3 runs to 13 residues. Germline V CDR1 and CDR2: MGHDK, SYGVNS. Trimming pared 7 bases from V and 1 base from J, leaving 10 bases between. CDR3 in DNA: TGTGCCAGCAAACTCCCGGGGAACACTGAAGCTTTCTTT. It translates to CASKLPGNTEAFF.

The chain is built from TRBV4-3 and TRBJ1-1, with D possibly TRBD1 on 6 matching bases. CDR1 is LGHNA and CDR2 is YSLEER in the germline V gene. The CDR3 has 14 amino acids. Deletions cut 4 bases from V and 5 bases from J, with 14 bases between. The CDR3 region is CASSRGTRVTEAFF. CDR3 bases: TGCGCCAGCAGCCGAGGGACAAGGGTAACTGAAGCTTTCTTT.

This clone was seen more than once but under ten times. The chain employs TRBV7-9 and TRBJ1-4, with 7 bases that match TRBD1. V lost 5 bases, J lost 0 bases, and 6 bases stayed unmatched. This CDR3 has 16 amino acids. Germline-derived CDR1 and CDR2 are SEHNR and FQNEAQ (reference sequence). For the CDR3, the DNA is TGTGCCAGCAGCCCTGGACAGGCTGCAACTAATGAAAAACTGTTTTTT. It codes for CASSPGQAATNEKLFF.